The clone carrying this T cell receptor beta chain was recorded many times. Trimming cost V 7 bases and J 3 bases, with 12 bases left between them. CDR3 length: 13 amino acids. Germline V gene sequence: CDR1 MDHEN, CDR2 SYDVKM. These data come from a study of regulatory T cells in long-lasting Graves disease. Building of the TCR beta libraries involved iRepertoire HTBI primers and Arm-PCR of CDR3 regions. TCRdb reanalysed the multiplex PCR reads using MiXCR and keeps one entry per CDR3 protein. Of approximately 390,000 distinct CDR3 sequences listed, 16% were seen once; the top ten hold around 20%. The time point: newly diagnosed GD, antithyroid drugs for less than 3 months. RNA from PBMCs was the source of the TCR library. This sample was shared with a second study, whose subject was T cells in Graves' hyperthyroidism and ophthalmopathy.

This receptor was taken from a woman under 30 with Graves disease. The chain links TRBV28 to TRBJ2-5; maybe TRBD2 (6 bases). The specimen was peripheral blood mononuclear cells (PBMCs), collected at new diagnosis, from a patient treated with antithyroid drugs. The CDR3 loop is CASIGREEETQYF. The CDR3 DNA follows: TGTGCCAGCATCGGCAGGGAGGAAGAGACCCAGTACTTC.